The clone carrying this TCR beta chain was observed a handful of times. This sample also contains other DNA sequences that code for the same CDR3. Repertoires were generated with immunoSEQ multiplex PCR, while TCRdb's copy carries only in-frame clones and drops some. The sample lists about 110,000 clones, 85% to 90% occurring once. The CDR3 sequence is 14 residues long. After removal of 1 base from V and 4 bases from J, the junction contained 4 bases not matched to a gene. Germline V lookup: CDR1 GTSNPN, CDR2 SVGIG (reference sequence). Specified time point: after dendritic cell vaccination, including at tumor progression/relapse. The record originates from a study of glioma-infiltrating T cells after dendritic cell vaccination. Study overall: Samples are from glioblastoma patients in Phase I and II dendritic cell vaccine trials. Between about 2002 and 2012, patients got autologous tumor lysate-pulsed dendritic cell vaccines.

The receptor was isolated from a human donor with glioblastoma. Sequencing used blood, obtained after dendritic cell vaccination. The chain carries TRBV30 and TRBJ1-5; the match to TRBD1 covers 7 bases. In nucleotides, the CDR3 is TGTGCCTGGAGTGGACAGGGTGGAAATCAGCCCCAGCATTTT. Translation: CAWSGQGGNQPQHF.